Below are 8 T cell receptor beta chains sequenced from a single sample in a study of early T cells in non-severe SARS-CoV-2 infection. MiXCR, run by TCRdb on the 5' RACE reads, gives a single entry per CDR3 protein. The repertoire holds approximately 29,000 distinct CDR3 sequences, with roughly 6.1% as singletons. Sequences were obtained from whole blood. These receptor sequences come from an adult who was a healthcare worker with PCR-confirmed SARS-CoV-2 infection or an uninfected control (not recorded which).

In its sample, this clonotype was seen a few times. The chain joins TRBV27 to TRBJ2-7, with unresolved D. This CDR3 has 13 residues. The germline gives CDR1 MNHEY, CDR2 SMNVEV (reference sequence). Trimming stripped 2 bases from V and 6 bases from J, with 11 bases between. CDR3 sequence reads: CASSLKAAGEQYF. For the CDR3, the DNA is TGTGCCAGCAGTTTAAAGGCAGCAGGCGAGCAGTACTTC.

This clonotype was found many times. CDR3 loop: CASSYRGYEQYF. DNA of the CDR3: TGTGCCAGCAGCTACAGGGGCTACGAGCAGTACTTC. V gene TRBV11-2 combines with J gene TRBJ2-7, with 7 bases aligning to TRBD1. CDR3 length: 12 residues. V lost 4 bases, J lost 3 bases, and 0 bases stayed unmatched. Germline V CDR1 and CDR2: SGHAT, FQNNGV. Variable domain in full (rest from reference TRBV11-2 and TRBJ2-7): EAGVAQSPRYKIIEKRQSVAFWCNPISGHATLYWYQQILGQGPKLLIQFQNNGVVDDSQLPKDRFSAERLKGVDSTLKIQPAKLEDSAVYLCASSYRGYEQYFGPGTRLTVT.

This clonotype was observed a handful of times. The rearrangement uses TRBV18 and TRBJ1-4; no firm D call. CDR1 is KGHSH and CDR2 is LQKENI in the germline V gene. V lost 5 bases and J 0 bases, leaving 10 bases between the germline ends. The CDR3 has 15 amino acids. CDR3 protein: CASSVDPTTNEKLFF. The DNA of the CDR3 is TGTGCCAGCTCAGTGGACCCTACAACTAATGAAAAACTGTTTTTT.

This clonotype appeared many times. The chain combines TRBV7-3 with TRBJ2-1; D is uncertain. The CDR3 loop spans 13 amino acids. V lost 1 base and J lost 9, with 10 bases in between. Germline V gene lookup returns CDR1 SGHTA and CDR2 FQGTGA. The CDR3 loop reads CASSLMDSGEQFF. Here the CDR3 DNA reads TGTGCCAGCAGCTTAATGGATTCGGGTGAGCAGTTCTTC. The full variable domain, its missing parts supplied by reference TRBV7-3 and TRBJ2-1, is GAGVSQTPSNKVTEKGKYVELRCDPISGHTALYWYRQSLGQGPEFLIYFQGTGAADDSGLPNDRFFAVRPEGSVSTLKIQRTERGDSAVYLCASSLMDSGEQFFGPGTRLTVL.

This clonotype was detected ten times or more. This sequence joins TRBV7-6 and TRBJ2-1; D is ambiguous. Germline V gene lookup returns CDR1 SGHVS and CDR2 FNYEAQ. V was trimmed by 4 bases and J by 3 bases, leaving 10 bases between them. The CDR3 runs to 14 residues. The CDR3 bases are TGTGCCAGCAGCTCCCCGGGTAACTACAATGAGCAGTTCTTC. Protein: CASSSPGNYNEQFF.

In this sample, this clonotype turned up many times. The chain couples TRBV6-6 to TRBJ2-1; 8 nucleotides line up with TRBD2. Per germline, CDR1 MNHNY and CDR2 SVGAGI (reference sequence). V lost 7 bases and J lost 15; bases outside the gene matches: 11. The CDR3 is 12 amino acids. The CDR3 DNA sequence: TGTGCCAGCACCTCCCGGGGGGGGAAGGGGTTCTTC. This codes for CASTSRGGKGFF.

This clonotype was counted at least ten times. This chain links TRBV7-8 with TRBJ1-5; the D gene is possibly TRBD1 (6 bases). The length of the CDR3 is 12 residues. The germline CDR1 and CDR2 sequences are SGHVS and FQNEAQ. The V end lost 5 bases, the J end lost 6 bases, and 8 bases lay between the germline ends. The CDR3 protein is CASSLGGQPQHF. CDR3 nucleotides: TGTGCCAGCAGCCTAGGGGGTCAGCCCCAGCATTTT.

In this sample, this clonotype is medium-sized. The CDR3 loop reads CSVVAGGLHNEQFF. CDR3 nucleotide sequence: TGCAGCGTTGTAGCGGGAGGGCTCCACAATGAGCAGTTCTTC. The rearrangement uses TRBV29-1 and TRBJ2-1, with TRBD2 identical over 11 bases. V shed 4 bases, J shed 5 bases, and the junction held 4 bases outside the gene matches. This CDR3 region has 14 residues. Germline V gene lookup returns CDR1 SQVTM and CDR2 ANQGSEA.